This T cell receptor (beta chain) comes out of a study of T cells after posttransplantation cyclophosphamide. TCRdb keeps only in-frame clones here, not all; method: immunoSEQ multiplex PCR. The table shows roughly 30,000 clones, with just over 90% occurring only once. The naive gate required viable CD3+CD4+ or CD3+CD8+ cells with CCR7+CD45RA+CD45RO-CD95-CD27+CD28+ phenotype. Germline V CDR1 and CDR2: LNHDA, SQIVND (reference sequence). The CDR3 has 13 residues. Trimming cost V 7 bases and J 4 bases; bases outside gene matches: 2. The chain links TRBV19 to TRBJ1-5; 9 bases map to TRBD1. This receptor was identified in a woman aged 60 to 75 in good health, CMV-negative, and a related stem cell transplant donor. Source material: naive CD4+ T cells sorted from PBMCs. CDR3 protein: CASTDRGNQPQHF. The CDR3 DNA reads TGTGCCAGTACCGACAGGGGGAATCAGCCCCAGCATTTT.